The 13 T cell receptor beta chains below all came from one sample that was sequenced in a study of shared clonotypes between healthy human individuals. Clones were sequenced by immunoSEQ multiplex PCR, and TCRdb holds only the in-frame ones, with some missing. The sample lists about a million clones, approximately 72% occurring once. Sequencing input: memory CD4+ T cells sorted from blood. Indicated subset: CD45RA-negative fraction. The receptors stem from a man in his late teens or twenties in good health.

The chain links TRBV9 to TRBJ1-1; 12 nucleotides match TRBD1. CDR3 size: 15 residues. V shed 3 bases and J 11 bases; nucleotides not matched to a gene: 11. The germline V gene encodes CDR1 SGDLS and CDR2 YYNGEE. For the CDR3, the DNA is TGTGCCAGCAGCGCCATCGGTGGGACAGGGGGCACGGCTTTCTTT. It yields the protein CASSAIGGTGGTAFF. Full variable domain (remainder filled in from reference TRBV9 and TRBJ1-1): DSGVTQTPKHLITATGQRVTLRCSPRSGDLSVYWYQQSLDQGLQFLIQYYNGEERAKGNILERFSAQQFPDLHSELNLSSLELGDSALYFCASSAIGGTGGTAFFGQGTRLTVV.

The rearrangement links TRBV5-1 to TRBJ1-2; a possible D gene is TRBD1 (5 bases). CDR1 SGHRS and CDR2 YFSETQ come from the germline V gene. This CDR3 has 15 amino acids. Trimming left V 4 bases short and J 0 bases short, with 13 bases between. DNA for the CDR3: TGCGCCAGCAGCCCCGGGACCCAACCTAACTATGGCTACACCTTC. The encoded protein is CASSPGTQPNYGYTF. Full variable domain (remainder filled in from reference TRBV5-1 and TRBJ1-2): KAGVTQTPRYLIKTRGQQVTLSCSPISGHRSVSWYQQTPGQGLQFLFEYFSETQRNKGNFPGRFSGRQFSNSRSEMNVSTLELGDSALYLCASSPGTQPNYGYTFGSGTRLTVV.

The V and J genes are TRBV7-6 and TRBJ2-7, with unresolved D. Deletions cut 3 bases from V and 2 bases from J, with 8 bases between. CDR3 length: 13 residues. Germline-derived CDR1 and CDR2 are SGHVS and FNYEAQ. This CDR3 reads CASSFGRTYEQYF. The DNA of the CDR3 is TGTGCCAGCAGCTTCGGCCGGACCTACGAGCAGTACTTC.

This clone has more than one count but fewer than ten. At the DNA level, this CDR3 is encoded by other sequences in the same sample as well. V and J are TRBV18 and TRBJ2-5; D unclear. With 0 bases removed from V and 1 base from J, the gap between germline ends came to 6 bases. The CDR3 runs 14 residues. The germline V gene encodes CDR1 KGHSH and CDR2 LQKENI. The CDR3 reads CASSPPLPQETQYF. Here the CDR3 DNA reads TGTGCCAGCTCACCACCGTTGCCCCAAGAGACCCAGTACTTC. The variable domain in full, with the rest retrieved from reference TRBV18 and TRBJ2-5, is NAGVMQNPRHLVRRRGQEARLRCSPMKGHSHVYWYRQLPEEGLKFMVYLQKENIIDESGMPKERFSAEFPKEGPSILRIQQVVRGDSAAYFCASSPPLPQETQYFGPGTRLLVL.

This rearrangement joins TRBV18 to TRBJ2-2, with D unclear. The CDR3 sequence is 14 residues long. Trimming left V 4 bases short and J 5 bases short, with 11 bases between. Germline CDR1 and CDR2: KGHSH and LQKENI. CDR3 residues: CASSLSRATGELFF. CDR3 coding DNA: TGTGCCAGCTCACTATCTAGGGCAACCGGGGAGCTGTTTTTT.

This chain links TRBV28 with TRBJ2-3; 7 bases align to TRBD2. The ends lost 3 bases at V and 1 base at J; junction bases unmatched: 4. This CDR3 has 15 residues. Germline assignment: CDR1 MDHEN and CDR2 SYDVKM. The CDR3 DNA reads as TGTGCCAGCAGTTTGTCTAGCGGTCGCACAGATACGCAGTATTTT. It encodes CASSLSSGRTDTQYF.

This clone was counted a single time. The CDR3 loop reads CASTDRGGAGELFF. For the CDR3, the DNA is TGTGCCAGCACCGACAGGGGCGGCGCCGGGGAGCTGTTTTTT. The chain couples TRBV6-5 to TRBJ2-2, with 8 bases identical to TRBD1. This CDR3 comprises 14 residues. V shed 7 bases and J 6 bases; nucleotides not matched to a gene: 7. CDR1 is MNHEY, CDR2 SVGAGI, per germline.

The chain uses TRBV15 and TRBJ1-6; D is ambiguous. The CDR3 length is 15 residues. Trimming removed 1 base at V and 7 bases at J, with 11 bases between. Per the germline V gene, CDR1 is LNHNV and CDR2 is YYDKDF (reference sequence). The CDR3: CATSRGTGWNSPLHF. DNA of the CDR3: TGTGCCACCAGCAGAGGCACGGGTTGGAATTCACCCCTCCACTTT.

The V and J genes are TRBV10-2 and TRBJ2-2; 11 bases map to TRBD2. Germline V gene data show CDR1 as WSHSY and CDR2 as SAAADI. There are 15 residues in the CDR3. J gave up 6 bases and V 2 bases, and 2 bases lay outside the gene matches. The CDR3 DNA reads as TGCGCCAGCAGTGAGCTAGCGGGAGGCCCCGGGGAGCTGTTTTTT. As protein: CASSELAGGPGELFF.

The chain uses TRBV30 and TRBJ2-7; 8 bases match TRBD1. The germline gives CDR1 GTSNPN, CDR2 SVGIG (reference sequence). Trimming took 6 bases from V and 2 from J; bases not matched to a gene: 6. The CDR3 consists of 13 residues. The CDR3 is CACKTTGAYEQYF. CDR3 DNA: TGTGCCTGCAAGACGACAGGGGCCTACGAGCAGTACTTC.

The chain has TRBV27 and TRBJ2-2; 7 bases are a match to TRBD2. CDR1 MNHEY and CDR2 SMNVEV come from the germline V gene (reference sequence). This CDR3 spans 16 amino acids. Unmatched junction bases numbered 4, after V lost 3 bases and J lost 0 bases. Here the CDR3 reads CASSFSGLANTGELFF. CDR3 bases: TGTGCCAGCAGTTTTTCAGGACTAGCGAACACCGGGGAGCTGTTTTTT.

In its sample, this clone was seen many times. Possible read error: a much larger clone is one base away. This CDR3 is also generated by other DNA sequences in the sample. This sequence joins TRBV4-1 and TRBJ2-3; 11 nucleotides align to TRBD2. The V gene end was trimmed by 1 base and the J gene end by 3 bases; junction bases not matched to a gene: 0. The CDR3 loop spans 15 amino acids. CDR1 is MGHRA and CDR2 is YSYEKL in the germline V gene. The CDR3 bases are TGCGCCAGCAGCCAAGGACTAGCGGGAACAGATACGCAGTATTTT. This encodes CASSQGLAGTDTQYF.

The chain has TRBV27 and TRBJ2-1, with 10 bases fitting TRBD2. The V gene's germline CDR1 is MNHEY and CDR2 SMNVEV (reference sequence). Losses at the gene ends were 5 bases for V and 5 bases for J; bases not matched to a gene: 6. This CDR3 comprises 15 residues. The CDR3 DNA reads as TGTGCCAGCAGTCCGAGGACTAGCGGAAACAATGAGCAGTTCTTC. It specifies CASSPRTSGNNEQFF.